The rows below give T cell receptor beta chains drawn from one sample of a study of post-analysis software for immune sequencing data. Via MiXCR, TCRdb re-called the PCR reads, giving one row per CDR3 protein. The table lists 150,000 to 200,000 distinct CDR3 sequences, approximately 31% of them singletons. The source material was blood. The receptors originated from a girl aged 5 to 17 with multiple sclerosis. Both conserved end residues are part of each CDR3. The order of the fields is D gene, V gene, clone size, J gene, CDR3 DNA, CDR3 protein. A D gene is named only where the DNA matches it firmly. Clone size is stated in some rows and not others, as once, few, many or a class when expanded.

d_gene: -
v_gene: TRBV24-1
abundance: -
j_gene: TRBJ2-5
CDR3nt: TGTGCCACCAGTGATTACGATGGCTTCCAAGAGGCCCAGTACTTC
CDR3aa: CATSDYDGFQEAQYF

d_gene: -
v_gene: TRBV12-3/TRBV12-4
abundance: -
j_gene: TRBJ2-7
CDR3nt: TGTGCCAGCACCAACCCCTCCTACGAGCAGTACTTC
CDR3aa: CASTNPSYEQYF

d_gene: -
v_gene: TRBV7-9
abundance: -
j_gene: TRBJ2-1
CDR3nt: TGTGCCAGCAGTTCATTTTCGGGGGGCAGCTCCTACAATGAGCAGTTCTTC
CDR3aa: CASSSFSGGSSYNEQFF

d_gene: TRBD1
v_gene: TRBV28
abundance: -
j_gene: TRBJ2-3
CDR3nt: TGTGCCAGCAGCCTCGCCGGGACAGCCCTCACAGATACGCAGTATTTT
CDR3aa: CASSLAGTALTDTQYF

d_gene: -
v_gene: TRBV20-1
abundance: -
j_gene: TRBJ2-3
CDR3nt: TGCAGTGCTTACACAGGGACAGATACGCAGTATTTT
CDR3aa: CSAYTGTDTQYF

d_gene: -
v_gene: TRBV12-3/TRBV12-4
abundance: few
j_gene: TRBJ1-1
CDR3nt: TGTGCTTGCGGGCCTCTGAACACTGAAGCTTTCTTT
CDR3aa: CACGPLNTEAFF

d_gene: TRBD1
v_gene: TRBV6-6
abundance: many
j_gene: TRBJ2-7
CDR3nt: TGTGCCAGCAGCTCACGCGACAGGGGGAATACACACGAGCAGTACTTC
CDR3aa: CASSSRDRGNTHEQYF

d_gene: -
v_gene: TRBV6-2/TRBV6-3
abundance: -
j_gene: TRBJ1-1
CDR3nt: TGTGCCAGCAGCCCTAGTGCGACTGTAGCTTTCTTT
CDR3aa: CASSPSATVAFF

d_gene: -
v_gene: TRBV7-9
abundance: few
j_gene: TRBJ1-1
CDR3nt: TGTGCCAGCAGCTTAAGCCCCAACGGGAACACTGAAGCTTTCTTT
CDR3aa: CASSLSPNGNTEAFF

d_gene: TRBD1
v_gene: TRBV5-1
abundance: -
j_gene: TRBJ1-5
CDR3nt: TGCGCCAGCAGTGTGAGGACAGGGTCTCAGCCCCAGCATTTT
CDR3aa: CASSVRTGSQPQHF

d_gene: -
v_gene: TRBV5-1
abundance: many
j_gene: TRBJ2-5
CDR3nt: TGCGCCAGCAGCCCATCACCCCAAGAGACCCAGTACTTC
CDR3aa: CASSPSPQETQYF

d_gene: TRBD1
v_gene: TRBV15
abundance: few
j_gene: TRBJ1-5
CDR3nt: TGTGTCACCAGCAGAGTTCGGACAGGGAGCAATCAGCCCCAGCATTTT
CDR3aa: CVTSRVRTGSNQPQHF

d_gene: -
v_gene: TRBV5-1
abundance: many
j_gene: TRBJ2-3
CDR3nt: TGCGCCAGCAGCTTGGCCGTCTACTCCACAGATACGCAGTATTTT
CDR3aa: CASSLAVYSTDTQYF

d_gene: TRBD2
v_gene: TRBV25-1
abundance: many
j_gene: TRBJ2-5
CDR3nt: TGTGCCAGCAGTGAACCCGAACTAGCGGGAGGGCAAGAGACCCAGTACTTC
CDR3aa: CASSEPELAGGQETQYF

d_gene: -
v_gene: TRBV5-1
abundance: -
j_gene: TRBJ2-3
CDR3nt: TGCGTCAGCTCTCTGGGGCATGGGAGCACAGATACGCAGTATTTT
CDR3aa: CVSSLGHGSTDTQYF

d_gene: TRBD1
v_gene: TRBV11-3
abundance: -
j_gene: TRBJ1-3
CDR3nt: TGTGCCAGCAGCCGGGACAGAGGAAACACCATATATTTT
CDR3aa: CASSRDRGNTIYF

d_gene: -
v_gene: TRBV5-5
abundance: -
j_gene: TRBJ2-2
CDR3nt: TGTGCCAGCAGTTTTCGACCCCGGGACACCGGGGAGCTGTTTTTT
CDR3aa: CASSFRPRDTGELFF

d_gene: -
v_gene: TRBV7-9
abundance: -
j_gene: TRBJ2-7
CDR3nt: TGTGCCAGCAGCTTAAGTCCGCTGTACCAAGCCCCCTACGAGCAGTACTTC
CDR3aa: CASSLSPLYQAPYEQYF

d_gene: -
v_gene: TRBV7-2
abundance: many
j_gene: TRBJ1-1
CDR3nt: TGTGCCAGCAGTCCCGGGCCCCTGAACACTGAAGCTTTCTTT
CDR3aa: CASSPGPLNTEAFF

d_gene: -
v_gene: TRBV4-1
abundance: many
j_gene: TRBJ2-6
CDR3nt: TGCGCCAGCAGCCAACTCTCCGGGACCTCAGGGGCCAACGTCCTGACTTTC
CDR3aa: CASSQLSGTSGANVLTF

d_gene: TRBD1
v_gene: TRBV7-2
abundance: -
j_gene: TRBJ2-5
CDR3nt: TGTGCCAGCAGCAAAACCGGGACAGCTTTTCAAGAGACCCAGTACTTC
CDR3aa: CASSKTGTAFQETQYF

d_gene: -
v_gene: TRBV12-3/TRBV12-4
abundance: many
j_gene: TRBJ2-3
CDR3nt: TGTGCCAGCAGTTCCGGGGATCTTATAGATACGCAGTATTTT
CDR3aa: CASSSGDLIDTQYF

d_gene: TRBD1
v_gene: TRBV7-9
abundance: -
j_gene: TRBJ1-1
CDR3nt: TGTGCCAGCAGGAGGACAGGGCGGGGGAACACTGAAGCTTTCTTT
CDR3aa: CASRRTGRGNTEAFF

d_gene: -
v_gene: TRBV28
abundance: -
j_gene: TRBJ2-3
CDR3nt: TGTGCCTGCAGTTTATTCGAACTTAGCACAGATACGCAGTATTTT
CDR3aa: CACSLFELSTDTQYF

d_gene: -
v_gene: TRBV9
abundance: many
j_gene: TRBJ2-5
CDR3nt: TGTGCCAGCAGCTTCAGACTAGAGGGTAACTTAGAGACCCAGTACTTC
CDR3aa: CASSFRLEGNLETQYF

d_gene: -
v_gene: TRBV5-1
abundance: -
j_gene: TRBJ1-6
CDR3nt: TGCGCCAGCAGCATGACAGAGTATAATTCACCCCCCCACTTT
CDR3aa: CASSMTEYNSPPHF

d_gene: -
v_gene: TRBV5-1
abundance: -
j_gene: TRBJ1-6
CDR3nt: TGCGCCAGCAGCTCCGGGACCTTTGAATCACCCCTCCACTTT
CDR3aa: CASSSGTFESPLHF

d_gene: -
v_gene: TRBV5-1
abundance: -
j_gene: TRBJ1-5
CDR3nt: TGCGCCAGCAGGGTAGGGTGGCAAGAGACCCAGCATTTT
CDR3aa: CASRVGWQETQHF

d_gene: TRBD2
v_gene: TRBV4-1
abundance: few
j_gene: TRBJ2-1
CDR3nt: TGCGCCAGCAGCTCCCCTAGCGGAGTCTCCTACAATGAGCAGTTCTTC
CDR3aa: CASSSPSGVSYNEQFF

d_gene: TRBD2
v_gene: TRBV28
abundance: -
j_gene: TRBJ2-3
CDR3nt: TGTGCCAGCAGTTTCGGGGGGTTTTATACAGATACGCAGTATTTT
CDR3aa: CASSFGGFYTDTQYF

d_gene: TRBD1
v_gene: TRBV29-1
abundance: many
j_gene: TRBJ2-7
CDR3nt: TGCAGCGTTCTTATTCTGGACAGGGGTGGCAACGAGCAGTACTTC
CDR3aa: CSVLILDRGGNEQYF

d_gene: -
v_gene: TRBV5-1
abundance: many
j_gene: TRBJ2-3
CDR3nt: TGCGCCAGCAGCTTGGCAGAAGACACAGATACGCAGTATTTT
CDR3aa: CASSLAEDTDTQYF

d_gene: -
v_gene: TRBV29-1
abundance: few
j_gene: TRBJ1-2
CDR3nt: TGCAGCGTTGAAGGGGGCAGGGAGGGCGGCTACACCTTC
CDR3aa: CSVEGGREGGYTF

d_gene: -
v_gene: TRBV7-9
abundance: -
j_gene: TRBJ2-3
CDR3nt: TGTGCCAGCACAGTCCGGGACCGGAGCTCAGATACGCAGTATTTT
CDR3aa: CASTVRDRSSDTQYF

d_gene: -
v_gene: TRBV28
abundance: many
j_gene: TRBJ2-1
CDR3nt: TGTGCCAGCAGTTTAAGGGATGAGCAGTTCTTC
CDR3aa: CASSLRDEQFF

d_gene: -
v_gene: TRBV19
abundance: -
j_gene: TRBJ1-5
CDR3nt: TGTGCCAGTAGTAGGTCAACAGGATCAGGCAATCAGCCCCAGCATTTT
CDR3aa: CASSRSTGSGNQPQHF

d_gene: -
v_gene: TRBV7-2
abundance: few
j_gene: TRBJ2-7
CDR3nt: TGCGCCAGCAGTCCTTACTGGGGCGAGCAGTACTTC
CDR3aa: CASSPYWGEQYF

d_gene: -
v_gene: TRBV7-2
abundance: many
j_gene: TRBJ2-3
CDR3nt: TGTGCCAACCTCGGCGTGGGCCTAAGCACAGATACGCAGTATTTT
CDR3aa: CANLGVGLSTDTQYF

d_gene: -
v_gene: TRBV20-1
abundance: many
j_gene: TRBJ1-2
CDR3nt: TGCAGTGCTTGGACCGCCCTGCTTTCGGGCTACACCTTC
CDR3aa: CSAWTALLSGYTF

d_gene: -
v_gene: TRBV5-1
abundance: -
j_gene: TRBJ2-1
CDR3nt: TGCGCCAGCAGCTTGTACGGGAGTCTCTCCTACAATGAGCAGTTCTTC
CDR3aa: CASSLYGSLSYNEQFF

d_gene: TRBD1
v_gene: TRBV27
abundance: -
j_gene: TRBJ2-5
CDR3nt: TGTGCCAGCAGGACAGGGGCCTCCAATGAGCAGTACTTC
CDR3aa: CASRTGASNEQYF

d_gene: TRBD1
v_gene: TRBV29-1
abundance: -
j_gene: TRBJ2-2
CDR3nt: TGCAGCGTTGGTTGGCGACAGGGGGCGTCCGGGGAGCTGTTTTTT
CDR3aa: CSVGWRQGASGELFF

d_gene: -
v_gene: TRBV19
abundance: -
j_gene: TRBJ1-5
CDR3nt: TGTGCCAGTAGTATAGGACGGGAGTTTAATCAGCCCCAGCATTTT
CDR3aa: CASSIGREFNQPQHF

d_gene: -
v_gene: TRBV6-1
abundance: few
j_gene: TRBJ1-5
CDR3nt: TGTGCCAGCAGTGAAAAGAACAGCCTGCCCCAGCATTTT
CDR3aa: CASSEKNSLPQHF

d_gene: -
v_gene: TRBV5-1
abundance: -
j_gene: TRBJ2-3
CDR3nt: TGCGCCAGCAGCCCCGTTTTCGAGTCCCGAGGAACTTATACGCAGTATTTT
CDR3aa: CASSPVFESRGTYTQYF

d_gene: -
v_gene: TRBV7-8
abundance: few
j_gene: TRBJ1-1
CDR3nt: TGTGCCACCGAGTGGGGGCAGAACACTGAAGCTTTCTTT
CDR3aa: CATEWGQNTEAFF

d_gene: TRBD1
v_gene: TRBV7-9
abundance: few
j_gene: TRBJ1-2
CDR3nt: TGTGCCAGCAGCCCTGAGACCAGGGGGTCTGGCTACACCTTC
CDR3aa: CASSPETRGSGYTF

d_gene: TRBD2
v_gene: TRBV18
abundance: many
j_gene: TRBJ2-1
CDR3nt: TGTGCCAGCTCACCAGGGACTAGCGGGACCAATGAGCAGTTCTTC
CDR3aa: CASSPGTSGTNEQFF

d_gene: -
v_gene: TRBV10-3
abundance: many
j_gene: TRBJ2-7
CDR3nt: TGTGCCATCGGAAGGTGGGGGGCCTACGAGCAGTACTTC
CDR3aa: CAIGRWGAYEQYF

d_gene: -
v_gene: TRBV20-1
abundance: few
j_gene: TRBJ2-2
CDR3nt: TGCAGTGCTAGAGATCCCTCAGCGGACACCGGGGAGCTGTTTTTT
CDR3aa: CSARDPSADTGELFF

d_gene: TRBD2
v_gene: TRBV6-5
abundance: -
j_gene: TRBJ2-1
CDR3nt: TGTGCCAGCCGGACTAGCGGCACAACGTTCTTC
CDR3aa: CASRTSGTTFF

d_gene: -
v_gene: TRBV5-1
abundance: few
j_gene: TRBJ2-1
CDR3nt: TGCGCCAGCAGCTTGGCGGGACCCGAGCAGTTCTTC
CDR3aa: CASSLAGPEQFF

d_gene: TRBD2
v_gene: TRBV7-2
abundance: many
j_gene: TRBJ2-5
CDR3nt: TGTGCCAGCAGCTTATGGGTAGCGGGACAAGAGACCCAGTACTTC
CDR3aa: CASSLWVAGQETQYF

d_gene: TRBD1
v_gene: TRBV28
abundance: -
j_gene: TRBJ2-3
CDR3nt: TGTGCCAGCAGGAAGGGGACAGGCTCGAGGTTCCGCACAGATACGCAGTATTTT
CDR3aa: CASRKGTGSRFRTDTQYF

d_gene: TRBD1
v_gene: TRBV5-4
abundance: -
j_gene: TRBJ1-2
CDR3nt: TGTGCCAGCAGCCTTTTCCGGGACAGGGCCCACTATGGCTACACCTTC
CDR3aa: CASSLFRDRAHYGYTF